This T cell receptor beta chain was captured by sequencing in a study of a mutant IDH1 vaccine in newly diagnosed glioma. Germline CDR1 reads SGHDT; CDR2 reads YYEEEE. The V gene lost 4 bases and the J gene lost 0 bases, with 9 bases spanning the gap. The CDR3 contains 14 residues. Regarding time point: baseline, week 1 (first vaccination visit). Treatment reported: pre-vaccination baseline after standard-of-care therapy. Method: immunoSEQ multiplex PCR; TCRdb's copy keeps in-frame clones and lacks some. This sample yields some 51,000 clones, of which more than 60% are seen a single time; approximately 1.8% belongs to the top ten.

The sample here was PBMCs, taken from a glioma patient treated with radiotherapy, temozolomide or both. The source of this sequence is a woman in her forties with glioma. The V and J genes are TRBV5-6 and TRBJ2-3; D is uncertain. For the CDR3, the DNA is TGTGCCAGCAGCCATTCGACAAGCACAGATACGCAGTATTTT. It codes for CASSHSTSTDTQYF.